The 12 T cell receptor beta chains presented below share a single source sample, sequenced in a study of blood T cell repertoires in COVID-19. Sequenced by immunoSEQ multiplex PCR; TCRdb stores in-frame clones only, minus some. The sample yields about 200,000 clones, 88% seen once. Material: peripheral blood. These TCRs come from a man aged 40-49 years with active or convalescent COVID-19.

J is TRBJ1-5 and V is TRBV5-1, with 9 bases identical to TRBD1. This CDR3 spans 15 amino acids. The ends lost 0 bases at V and 5 bases at J; junction bases unmatched: 3. The germline V gene has CDR1 SGHRS and CDR2 YFSETQ. Here the CDR3 DNA reads TGCGCCAGCAGCTTGGGGGACAGGGCTGATCAGCCCCAGCATTTT. Protein: CASSLGDRADQPQHF.

The chain recombines TRBV6-6 with TRBJ2-7; TRBD1 might be the D (5 bases). Trimming shortened V by 4 bases and J by 5 bases, and 12 bases separated the two germline ends. There are 13 residues in the CDR3. Germline values: CDR1 MNHNY, CDR2 SVGAGI (reference sequence). CDR3 DNA sequence: TGTGCCAGCAGTTGGCAGGGTCTGGACGAGCAGTACTTC. Its protein is CASSWQGLDEQYF.

The V call is TRBV11-3, the J call TRBJ1-1, with 9 bases matching TRBD1. Per germline, CDR1 SGHNT and CDR2 YENEEA. With V trimmed by 5 bases and J by 7 bases, 20 bases remained unmatched. This CDR3 has 18 amino acids. CDR3 DNA sequence: TGTGCCAGCAGCCCAAAAAGGGACAGGGTTATTGGGGGTGTTGAAGCTTTCTTT. Translated: CASSPKRDRVIGGVEAFF.

V and J are TRBV4-2 and TRBJ2-3; 9 bases fit TRBD2. The V and J ends lost 0 bases and 0 bases, in that order; junction bases with no gene match: 4. The germline CDR1 and CDR2 sequences are LGHNA and YNFKEQ. This CDR3 spans 17 amino acids. Written as DNA, the CDR3 is TGTGCCAGCAGCCAAGATACTAGCGGGCTTAGCACAGATACGCAGTATTTT. This encodes CASSQDTSGLSTDTQYF.

The chain carries TRBV6-5 and TRBJ2-7, with 8 bases identical to TRBD2. This CDR3 is 13 amino acids long. V gave up 5 bases and J gave up 3 bases; unmatched junction bases: 3. CDR1 MNHEY and CDR2 SVGAGI come from the germline V gene. The DNA for the CDR3 is TGTGCCAGCAGTCCCGGGGGGGGCTACGAGCAGTACTTC. Protein product: CASSPGGGYEQYF.

This sequence joins TRBV4-2 and TRBJ2-7, with D tentatively TRBD2 (6 bases). Germline V gene sequence: CDR1 LGHNA, CDR2 YNFKEQ. The CDR3 is made up of 13 amino acids. The V end lost 0 bases, the J end lost 5 bases, and 8 bases lay between the germline ends. CDR3 nucleotide sequence: TGTGCCAGCAGCCAAGATCGCGGGGACGAGCAGTACTTC. Translating gives CASSQDRGDEQYF.

With regard to this clone: A read error may account for a junction end that differs from germline. CDR3 loop: CASSPTSGGGTQYF. The CDR3 DNA is TGTGCTAGCAGCCCGACTAGCGGGGGGGGTACGCAGTATTTT. This chain joins TRBV7-7 and TRBJ2-3; TRBD2 agrees at 14 bases. The CDR3 is 14 residues long. Looked up from germline, CDR1 is SSHAT and CDR2 is FNYEAQ (reference sequence).

This chain uses TRBV5-6 with TRBJ1-1; 8 bases are shared with TRBD1. Germline loops: CDR1 SGHDT, CDR2 YYEEEE. The ends lost 4 bases at V and 0 bases at J; junction bases unmatched: 5. The length of the CDR3 is 15 residues. CDR3 DNA sequence: TGTGCCAGCAGCCTCCGGACAGGGATGAACACTGAAGCTTTCTTT. It translates to CASSLRTGMNTEAFF.

The CDR3 here is CASSFGGGNEQFF. CDR3 sequence (DNA): TGTGCCAGCAGTTTCGGGGGGGGCAATGAGCAGTTCTTC. The chain recombines TRBV27 with TRBJ2-1; TRBD2 matches 8 bases. The J segment lost 6 bases and the V segment lost 3 bases, leaving 1 base of the junction unmatched. This CDR3 spans 13 amino acids. Germline CDR1 reads MNHEY; CDR2 reads SMNVEV (reference sequence).

The rearrangement uses TRBV9 and TRBJ1-2; a possible D gene is TRBD1 (5 bases). Germline values: CDR1 SGDLS, CDR2 YYNGEE. This CDR3 comprises 15 residues. V lost 0 bases to trimming and J lost 4 bases, with 13 bases between them. The CDR3 DNA reads TGTGCCAGCAGCGTAGTGGAGGGGAGGGCCTATGGCTACACCTTC. It translates to CASSVVEGRAYGYTF. The entire variable domain, with the rest obtained from reference TRBV9 and TRBJ1-2, is as follows: DSGVTQTPKHLITATGQRVTLRCSPRSGDLSVYWYQQSLDQGLQFLIQYYNGEERAKGNILERFSAQQFPDLHSELNLSSLELGDSALYFCASSVVEGRAYGYTFGSGTRLTVV.

The chain joins TRBV19 to TRBJ2-3; 9 bases agree with TRBD2. V dropped 10 bases and J dropped 6; count of bases not matched to a gene: 5. The CDR3 runs 12 residues. Germline V gene data show CDR1 as LNHDA and CDR2 as SQIVND (reference sequence). The CDR3 DNA reads as TGTGCCACCCTAGCGGGATGGGATACGCAGTATTTT. It encodes CATLAGWDTQYF.

The genes are TRBV5-5 and TRBJ2-1, with TRBD2 identical over 12 bases. The trim removed 2 bases at V and 7 bases at J, leaving 10 bases unmatched. CDR3 length: 17 residues. Germline assignment: CDR1 SGHKS and CDR2 YYEKEE (reference sequence). The CDR3 loop is CASSFNLAGGPGNEQFF. Written as DNA, the CDR3 is TGTGCCAGCAGCTTTAACCTAGCGGGAGGGCCGGGGAATGAGCAGTTCTTC. Combining the CDR3 with reference TRBV5-5 and TRBJ2-1 gives the whole variable domain DAGVTQSPTHLIKTRGQQVTLRCSPISGHKSVSWYQQVLGQGPQFIFQYYEKEERGRGNFPDRFSARQFPNYSSELNVNALLLGDSALYLCASSFNLAGGPGNEQFFGPGTRLTVL.